Below, one TCR beta chain is given with its context. Its antigen is unidentified. Selected positively for CCR7 and CD45RO-negative, naive CD8 cells excluded terminally differentiated effector memory CD45RA+ cells. Only Caucasian adults living in Nashville, Tennessee served as donors. The V gene's germline CDR1 is SGHNT and CDR2 YYREEE (reference sequence). V dropped 2 bases and J dropped 7; count of bases not matched to a gene: 3. The CDR3 contains 13 residues. This sample was taken from a study of shared clonotypes between healthy human individuals. Study-wide results and caveats: A small donor pool kept down the genetic and exposure-history diversity that was represented. Among several donors, approximately 5% of naive CD4 clonotypes were found in common.

TCRdb's table, derived via immunoSEQ multiplex PCR, lists solely in-frame clones and lacks some. The sample has around 2.1 million clones; 85% to 95% are singletons. Sample: naive CD8+ T cells from PBMCs. The clonotype was recovered from a man aged 18 to 35 in good health. Some clones in this sample may be carry-over from other donors' samples. The rearrangement uses TRBV5-4 and TRBJ1-2, with 9 bases lining up with TRBD1. CDR3 protein: CASSFTGGTGYTF. CDR3 nucleotide sequence: TGTGCCAGCAGCTTCACAGGGGGCACTGGCTACACCTTC. Supplemented by reference TRBV5-4 and TRBJ1-2, the full variable domain reads ETGVTQSPTHLIKTRGQQVTLRCSSQSGHNTVSWYQQALGQGPQFIFQYYREEENGRGNFPPRFSGLQFPNYSSELNVNALELDDSALYLCASSFTGGTGYTFGSGTRLTVV.